These T cell receptor beta chains were read from a single sample in a study of OX40 agonist ivuxolimab in advanced cancers. Measured with immunoSEQ multiplex PCR; TCRdb has only the in-frame clones, and not every one. In the table there are some 28,000 clones, approximately 84% of which are singletons. The sequences come from CD4+ or CD8+ T cells sorted from blood, collected in a trial of the OX40 agonist ivuxolimab. The receptors were gathered from an adult with an advanced solid tumor such as melanoma, head and neck, liver or kidney cancer. CDR3s include the opening cysteine and the closing phenylalanine or tryptophan. The D gene is left open where the match is weak. Clone sizes are given selectively: once, few, many, or a class where the clone is expanded.

V gene: TRBV10-3
J gene: TRBJ1-4
D gene: -
clone size: -
CDR3 protein: CAISESAGEEKLFF

V gene: TRBV15
J gene: TRBJ2-5
D gene: TRBD1
clone size: -
CDR3 protein: CATSVPRGQLLQETQYF

V gene: TRBV27
J gene: TRBJ2-3
D gene: -
clone size: -
CDR3 protein: CASSGGGPDTQYF

V gene: TRBV7-9
J gene: TRBJ2-3
D gene: TRBD2
clone size: -
CDR3 protein: CASSSPAGTSGGPEDTQYF

V gene: TRBV27
J gene: TRBJ1-1
D gene: TRBD1
clone size: -
CDR3 protein: CASSWYRGPGNTEAFF

V gene: TRBV19
J gene: TRBJ1-5
D gene: -
clone size: -
CDR3 protein: CASSTGVGNGGNQPQHF

V gene: TRBV9
J gene: TRBJ1-2
D gene: -
clone size: once
CDR3 protein: CASSVSQGHNYGYTF

V gene: TRBV30
J gene: TRBJ2-3
D gene: TRBD2
clone size: -
CDR3 protein: CAWSKRGGTDTQYF

V gene: TRBV4-1
J gene: TRBJ2-7
D gene: -
clone size: -
CDR3 protein: CASSQDYEQYF

V gene: TRBV7-8
J gene: TRBJ2-1
D gene: TRBD2
clone size: -
CDR3 protein: CASSQLAGGPVNEQFF

V gene: TRBV19
J gene: TRBJ2-7
D gene: TRBD2
clone size: -
CDR3 protein: CASSIGTSYEQYF

V gene: TRBV5-4
J gene: TRBJ2-7
D gene: TRBD2
clone size: -
CDR3 protein: CASSFPSGGIYEQYF

V gene: TRBV5-1
J gene: TRBJ2-7
D gene: -
clone size: -
CDR3 protein: CASSLGPRGGYEQYF

V gene: TRBV4-1
J gene: TRBJ1-1
D gene: -
clone size: -
CDR3 protein: CASSQEWSNTEAFF

V gene: TRBV7-9
J gene: TRBJ1-1
D gene: -
clone size: -
CDR3 protein: CASLTHQNTEAFF

V gene: TRBV5-1
J gene: TRBJ2-7
D gene: TRBD1
clone size: -
CDR3 protein: CASSLGGLGQGSHEQYF

V gene: TRBV27
J gene: TRBJ2-5
D gene: -
clone size: -
CDR3 protein: CASSPDWGETQYF

V gene: TRBV5-5
J gene: TRBJ1-4
D gene: -
clone size: -
CDR3 protein: CASSPVRVDYNEKLFF

V gene: TRBV4-1
J gene: TRBJ1-2
D gene: -
clone size: -
CDR3 protein: CASSQVTSPQNGYTF

V gene: TRBV6-1
J gene: TRBJ2-7
D gene: TRBD1
clone size: -
CDR3 protein: CASSEYGQVYEQYF

V gene: TRBV29-1
J gene: TRBJ2-7
D gene: -
clone size: -
CDR3 protein: CSVEVGGPYEQYF

V gene: TRBV9
J gene: TRBJ2-2
D gene: -
clone size: -
CDR3 protein: CASSPATGRGTGELFF